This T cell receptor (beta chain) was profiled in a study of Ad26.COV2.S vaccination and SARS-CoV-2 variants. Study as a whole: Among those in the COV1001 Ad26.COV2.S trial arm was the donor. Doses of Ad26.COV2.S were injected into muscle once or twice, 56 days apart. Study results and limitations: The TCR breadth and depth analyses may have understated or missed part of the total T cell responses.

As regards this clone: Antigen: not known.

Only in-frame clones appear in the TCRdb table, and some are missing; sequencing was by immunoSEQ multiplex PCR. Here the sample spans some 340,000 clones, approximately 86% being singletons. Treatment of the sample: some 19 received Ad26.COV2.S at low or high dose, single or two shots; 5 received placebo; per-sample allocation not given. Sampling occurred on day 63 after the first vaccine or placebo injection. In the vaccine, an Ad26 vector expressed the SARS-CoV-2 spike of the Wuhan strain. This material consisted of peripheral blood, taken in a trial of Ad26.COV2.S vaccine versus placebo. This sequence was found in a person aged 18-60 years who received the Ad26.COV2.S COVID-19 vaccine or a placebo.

CDR3 loop: CASSHRERGYTQYF. In DNA form, the CDR3 reads TGTGCCAGCAGCCATCGGGAACGTGGGTATACGCAGTATTTT. V usage is TRBV3-1 (or the pseudogene TRBV3-2) and J usage is TRBJ2-3; D might be TRBD2 (5 bases). Trimming shortened V by 3 bases and J by 7 bases, and 14 bases separated the two germline ends. The CDR3 runs 14 residues. Germline V gene lookup returns CDR1 LGHDT and CDR2 YNNKEL (reference sequence).